These T cell receptor beta chains were read from a single sample in a study of T cells in Graves' hyperthyroidism and ophthalmopathy. TCRdb fed the multiplex PCR reads into MiXCR, producing one record per CDR3 protein. In the table there are over 700,000 distinct CDR3 sequences, 38% of which are singletons. Sequencing input: blood. All receptors come from a man between 18 and 29 years old with Graves' hyperthyroidism. CDR3s leave out the opening cysteine and the closing phenylalanine or tryptophan. The D gene is left open where the match is weak. Part of the rows lack a size; the others show once, few, many or a class for expanded clones.

CDR3 protein | CDR3 length | V gene | D gene | clone size
ASTRDRVYGYT | 11 | TRBV5-6 | TRBD1 | NA
AISADPAEAF | 10 | TRBV10-3 | NA | many
ASSAEVSSGNTIY | 13 | TRBV9 | NA | few
ASSLEDKYSNQPQH | 14 | TRBV5-4 | NA | NA
ASSPQTGQMNTEAF | 14 | TRBV9 | TRBD1 | few
SAPQENTEAF | 10 | TRBV20-1 | NA | NA
ASTAGTGNTEAF | 12 | TRBV10-2 | TRBD1 | many
ASSFGSNTEAF | 11 | TRBV5-1 | NA | many
ASSVGQPPAGELF | 13 | TRBV9 | NA | NA
ASSRGQEYLDMNTGELF | 17 | TRBV4-1 | TRBD1 | few
ASSRKRDTIY | 10 | TRBV12-3/TRBV12-4 | NA | many
ASSRLETGANSPLH | 14 | TRBV2 | TRBD1 | NA
ASRIQGRLGQPQH | 13 | TRBV12-3/TRBV12-4 | NA | few
ASSPVEGGFEAF | 12 | TRBV6-5 | NA | NA
ASSFLESEAF | 10 | TRBV7-9 | NA | many
ASKEGDVSYEQY | 12 | TRBV2 | NA | many
AISLGNEQF | 9 | TRBV10-3 | NA | few
AASDTGQYEQY | 11 | TRBV24-1 | TRBD1 | few
ASIRTGGRSGNTIY | 14 | TRBV2 | TRBD1 | NA
ASSRDGPSGANVLT | 14 | TRBV7-2 | NA | NA
ASSPTGVNTEAF | 12 | TRBV6-5 | TRBD1 | many
ASSLAKATEAF | 11 | TRBV7-9 | NA | many
ASSVAPGYGYT | 11 | TRBV9 | NA | many
ASSYTRDGTYEQY | 13 | TRBV2 | NA | few
ASSQLRDAGLY | 11 | TRBV4-2 | NA | few
ASSLSSTEQY | 10 | TRBV7-9 | NA | NA
SARDRDRGQETQY | 13 | TRBV20-1 | TRBD1 | NA
ASSLHRGKDHEQY | 13 | TRBV7-9 | TRBD1 | few
ASRTTSEGLDEQY | 13 | TRBV9 | NA | once
ASSIGANTGNTIY | 13 | TRBV19 | NA | NA
ASSFGGTGITEAF | 13 | TRBV10-2 | TRBD1 | NA
ASSQEPQANEKLF | 13 | TRBV4-1 | NA | few
ASLQQRGFNQPQH | 13 | TRBV25-1 | NA | NA
SASTGARTEAF | 11 | TRBV20-1 | TRBD1 | once
SATLDRGKTQY | 11 | TRBV20-1 | TRBD1 | once
ASSPTGLGSPLH | 12 | TRBV9 | TRBD1 | many
ASSPTTAETQY | 11 | TRBV2 | NA | few
ASSRNDVDRADGYT | 14 | TRBV5-1 | TRBD1 | few
ATSSPPLGEQY | 11 | TRBV15 | NA | NA
ASSQEEAGTGEQY | 13 | TRBV4-1 | NA | few
ASSPGTSTAGELF | 13 | TRBV7-2 | TRBD2 | NA
ASSYGRGGHTGELF | 14 | TRBV6-2/TRBV6-3 | TRBD2 | NA